This is a list of T cell receptor beta chains from one sample in a study of cytomegalovirus exposure and HLA in healthy donors. Profiling relied on immunoSEQ multiplex PCR, and the TCRdb table lists in-frame clones only, not all of them. Counted here are about 140,000 clones, about 78% occurring once; the ten biggest clones make up 2.5% to 3.5%. Source material: PBMCs. The receptor source for this set is a male donor in good health and CMV-seronegative. CDR3s include the opening cysteine and the closing phenylalanine or tryptophan. Each record gives: V gene, J gene, clone size, D gene, CDR3 DNA, CDR3 protein. The D gene is left open where the match is weak. Clone size is stated in some rows and not others, as once, few, many or a class when expanded.

v_gene: TRBV11-2; j_gene: TRBJ1-5; abundance: -; d_gene: TRBD1; CDR3nt: TGTGCCAGCAGCAACGACAGGGGAGAACAGCCCCAGCATTTT; CDR3aa: CASSNDRGEQPQHF
v_gene: TRBV4-1; j_gene: TRBJ2-3; abundance: once; d_gene: TRBD2; CDR3nt: TGCGCCAGCAGCCAAGATATACCAGCGGGGGGGCAGGGAGATACGCAGTATTTT; CDR3aa: CASSQDIPAGGQGDTQYF
v_gene: TRBV12-5; j_gene: TRBJ2-1; abundance: -; d_gene: TRBD2; CDR3nt: TGTGCTAGTGGTTTGAGCAGCGGGAGATCCCGCAATGAGCAGTTCTTC; CDR3aa: CASGLSSGRSRNEQFF
v_gene: TRBV5-1; j_gene: TRBJ2-6; abundance: once; d_gene: -; CDR3nt: TGCGCCAGCAGCTTGGAGGCGGCCAGAACTGGGGCCAACGTCCTGACTTTC; CDR3aa: CASSLEAARTGANVLTF
v_gene: TRBV6-9; j_gene: TRBJ2-7; abundance: -; d_gene: -; CDR3nt: TGTGCCAGCAGACGGACATTAAGCTACGAGCAGTACTTC; CDR3aa: CASRRTLSYEQYF
v_gene: TRBV25-1; j_gene: TRBJ1-1; abundance: -; d_gene: -; CDR3nt: TGTGCCAGCAGTAGGGGGGGAGACACTGAAGCTTTCTTT; CDR3aa: CASSRGGDTEAFF
v_gene: TRBV6-4; j_gene: TRBJ1-1; abundance: -; d_gene: -; CDR3nt: TGTGCCAGCAGTTCAGGGATGAACACTGAAGCTTTCTTT; CDR3aa: CASSSGMNTEAFF
v_gene: TRBV7-6; j_gene: TRBJ2-5; abundance: -; d_gene: TRBD2; CDR3nt: TGTGCCAGCAGCTCAGCGGGAGCGGGTGAGCAGTACTTC; CDR3aa: CASSSAGAGEQYF
v_gene: TRBV2; j_gene: TRBJ2-7; abundance: -; d_gene: TRBD2; CDR3nt: TGTGCCAGCAGTCCGATCGGCCCTAGCGGTCCGGAGCAGTACTTC; CDR3aa: CASSPIGPSGPEQYF
v_gene: TRBV5-1; j_gene: TRBJ2-3; abundance: once; d_gene: TRBD1; CDR3nt: TGCGCCAGCAGCTCCTACAGGGGGTCCCTTAGCACAGATACGCAGTATTTT; CDR3aa: CASSSYRGSLSTDTQYF
v_gene: TRBV9; j_gene: TRBJ2-1; abundance: -; d_gene: -; CDR3nt: TGTGCCAGCAGCGTAGCTCCCGGGACACACAATGAGCAGTTCTTC; CDR3aa: CASSVAPGTHNEQFF
v_gene: TRBV5-1; j_gene: TRBJ1-1; abundance: -; d_gene: -; CDR3nt: TGCGCCAGCAACATTGAGGGATCGTCTCTCGCTTTCTTT; CDR3aa: CASNIEGSSLAFF
v_gene: TRBV13; j_gene: TRBJ1-2; abundance: -; d_gene: -; CDR3nt: TGTGCCAGCAGCCCTCGGGGGATGAGGGATGGCTACCCCTTC; CDR3aa: CASSPRGMRDGYPF
v_gene: TRBV29-1; j_gene: TRBJ2-7; abundance: -; d_gene: TRBD2; CDR3nt: TGCAGCGCGGCCGGACTAGCGGGAGACTACGAGCAGTACTTC; CDR3aa: CSAAGLAGDYEQYF
v_gene: TRBV6-1; j_gene: TRBJ1-4; abundance: few; d_gene: -; CDR3nt: TGTGCCAGCAGTGAATATGAGATTTTGGATGAAAAACTGTTTTTT; CDR3aa: CASSEYEILDEKLFF
v_gene: TRBV27; j_gene: TRBJ2-1; abundance: -; d_gene: TRBD2; CDR3nt: TGTGCCAGCAGACACCCGGGACTAGCTTCTTCAAATGAGCAGTTCTTC; CDR3aa: CASRHPGLASSNEQFF
v_gene: TRBV5-1; j_gene: TRBJ2-4; abundance: -; d_gene: TRBD1; CDR3nt: TGCGCCAGCAGCCCCGAGGAAAGGACAGGAAAGTTAGCCAAAAACATTCAGTACTTC; CDR3aa: CASSPEERTGKLAKNIQYF
v_gene: TRBV15; j_gene: TRBJ2-1; abundance: -; d_gene: TRBD2; CDR3nt: TGTGCCCCCAGCATTGACTCTAGCGGCTCCTACAATGAGCAGTTCTTC; CDR3aa: CAPSIDSSGSYNEQFF
v_gene: TRBV5-4; j_gene: TRBJ2-3; abundance: -; d_gene: TRBD1; CDR3nt: TGTGCCAGCAGCACCGGGACAGGGGGTACTAGCACAGATACGCAGTATTTT; CDR3aa: CASSTGTGGTSTDTQYF
v_gene: TRBV5-5; j_gene: TRBJ2-5; abundance: few; d_gene: TRBD2; CDR3nt: TGTGCCAGCAGCTTGGGGGGGCTAGCGGGACAAGAGACCCAGTACTTC; CDR3aa: CASSLGGLAGQETQYF